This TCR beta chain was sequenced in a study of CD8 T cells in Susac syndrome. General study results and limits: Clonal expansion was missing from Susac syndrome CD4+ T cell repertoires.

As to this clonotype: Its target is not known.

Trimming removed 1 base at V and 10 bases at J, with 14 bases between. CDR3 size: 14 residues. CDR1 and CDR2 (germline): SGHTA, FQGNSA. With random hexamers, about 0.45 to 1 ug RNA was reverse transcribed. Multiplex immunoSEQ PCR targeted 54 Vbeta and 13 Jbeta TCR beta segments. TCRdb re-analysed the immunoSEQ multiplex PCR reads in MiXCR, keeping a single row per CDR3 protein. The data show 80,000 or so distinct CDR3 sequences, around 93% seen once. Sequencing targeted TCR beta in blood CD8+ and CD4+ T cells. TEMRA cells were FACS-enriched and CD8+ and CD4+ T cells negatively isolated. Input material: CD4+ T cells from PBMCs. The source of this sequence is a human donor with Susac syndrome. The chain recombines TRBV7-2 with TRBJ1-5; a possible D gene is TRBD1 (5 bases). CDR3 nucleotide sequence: TGTGCCAGCAGCTTAGGCACAGGTTCCTCACCCCAGCATTTT. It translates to CASSLGTGSSPQHF.